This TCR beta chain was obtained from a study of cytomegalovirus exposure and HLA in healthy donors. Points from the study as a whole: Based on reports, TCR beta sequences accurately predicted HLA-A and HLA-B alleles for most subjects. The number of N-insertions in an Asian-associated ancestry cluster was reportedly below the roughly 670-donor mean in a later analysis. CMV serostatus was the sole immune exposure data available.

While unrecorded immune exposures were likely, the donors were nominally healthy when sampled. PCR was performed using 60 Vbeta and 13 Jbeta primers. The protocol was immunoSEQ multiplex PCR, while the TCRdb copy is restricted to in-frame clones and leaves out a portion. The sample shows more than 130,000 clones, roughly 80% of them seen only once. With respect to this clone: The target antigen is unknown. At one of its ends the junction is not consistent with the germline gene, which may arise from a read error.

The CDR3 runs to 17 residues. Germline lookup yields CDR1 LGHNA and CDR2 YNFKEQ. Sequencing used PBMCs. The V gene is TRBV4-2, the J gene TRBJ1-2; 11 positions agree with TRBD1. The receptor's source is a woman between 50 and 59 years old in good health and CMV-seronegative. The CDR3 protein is CASSQAFRDRGYYGYPF. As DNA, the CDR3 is TGTGCCAGCAGCCAAGCCTTCCGGGACAGGGGGTACTATGGCTACCCCTTC.